The 8 T cell receptor beta chains in this list originate from one sample, sequenced in a study of OX40 agonist ivuxolimab in advanced cancers. Clones were read by immunoSEQ multiplex PCR, and TCRdb kept only the in-frame ones, dropping some. The data contain tens of thousands of clones, 80% to 95% of them seen just once; the ten biggest clones take up 20% to 25%. The sample here was CD4+ or CD8+ T cells sorted from blood, taken in a trial of the OX40 agonist ivuxolimab. The receptors shown here come from an adult with an advanced solid tumor such as melanoma, head and neck, liver or kidney cancer.

The gene calls are TRBV6-1 and TRBJ2-7, with D unresolved. CDR1 MNHNS and CDR2 SASEGT come from the germline V gene. The length of the CDR3 is 13 residues. The V gene lost 5 bases and the J gene lost 5 bases, with 13 bases spanning the gap. CDR3 protein: CASSPFVMNEQYF. The CDR3 DNA is TGTGCCAGCAGTCCGTTCGTGATGAACGAGCAGTACTTC.

This chain links TRBV27 with TRBJ1-5; 7 positions match TRBD1. Germline V gives CDR1 MNHEY, CDR2 SMNVEV (reference sequence). The V and J ends lost 2 bases and 6 bases, in that order; junction bases with no gene match: 4. The CDR3 runs to 14 residues. The CDR3 spells CASSLTGAGQPQHF. CDR3 DNA: TGTGCCAGCAGTTTAACAGGGGCGGGTCAGCCCCAGCATTTT.

The chain has TRBV4-1 and TRBJ2-2; no firm D call. CDR1 is MGHRA, CDR2 YSYEKL, per germline. With 4 bases removed from V and 3 bases from J, the gap between germline ends came to 15 bases. The CDR3 runs to 16 residues. The CDR3 protein is CASSPRVTVDTGELFF. The CDR3 DNA sequence: TGCGCCAGCAGCCCAAGAGTCACAGTAGACACCGGGGAGCTGTTTTTT.

This clone was detected only a few times. V usage is TRBV29-1 and J usage is TRBJ1-1, with TRBD1 as a possible D gene (5 bases). The V gene lost 4 bases and the J gene lost 7 bases, with 13 bases spanning the gap. The CDR3 spans 12 residues. Germline values: CDR1 SQVTM, CDR2 ANQGSEA. This CDR3 is CSVGGGAGEAFF. The CDR3, as DNA: TGCAGCGTTGGGGGAGGGGCCGGTGAAGCTTTCTTT.

V and J are TRBV13 and TRBJ2-7, with 8 bases matching TRBD1. This CDR3 is 16 amino acids long. Germline CDR1 reads PRHDT; CDR2 reads FYEKMQ (reference sequence). V lost 3 bases and J lost 0; bases outside the gene matches: 7. As DNA, the CDR3 is TGTGCCAGCAGCTTCTTGAACAGGGGGAGCTCCTACGAGCAGTACTTC. Translation gives CASSFLNRGSSYEQYF.

The rearrangement links TRBV6-5 to TRBJ2-2; a weak D match, TRBD2 (5 bases). CDR3 length: 16 amino acids. With 0 bases removed from V and 5 bases from J, the gap between germline ends came to 13 bases. Looked up from germline, CDR1 is MNHEY and CDR2 is SVGAGI. This CDR3 is CASSYSMTGGTGELFF. CDR3 nucleotide sequence: TGTGCCAGCAGTTACTCGATGACCGGAGGAACCGGGGAGCTGTTTTTT.

The genes are TRBV7-2 and TRBJ2-1, with 7 bases aligning to TRBD2. Germline V gene lookup returns CDR1 SGHTA and CDR2 FQGNSA. This CDR3 is built from 16 residues. The V and J ends lost 1 base and 4 bases, in that order; junction bases with no gene match: 7. This chain's CDR3 is CASSLVPSGPYNEQFF. Written as DNA, the CDR3 is TGTGCCAGCAGCTTAGTGCCTAGCGGTCCATACAATGAGCAGTTCTTC.

The V and J genes are TRBV4-3 and TRBJ2-1; D is perhaps TRBD2 (6 bases). The CDR3 has 15 amino acids. V gave up 6 bases and J gave up 0 bases, with 12 bases separating them. CDR1 is LGHNA and CDR2 is YSLEER in the germline V gene. The CDR3 region is CASSRLADSYNEQFF. In DNA form, the CDR3 reads TGCGCCAGCAGTCGGTTAGCGGACTCCTACAATGAGCAGTTCTTC.